This TCR beta chain was found in a study of CD8 T cells in Susac syndrome. Study as a whole: Within the sequenced Susac syndrome patient group, five or six exhibited active disease and roughly 8 were in remission. Study findings and constraints: CD4+ T cell repertoires in Susac syndrome lacked clonal expansion.

RNA in amounts of about 0.45 to 1 ug was reverse transcribed with random hexamers. TCRdb processed the immunoSEQ multiplex PCR reads anew with MiXCR; each CDR3 protein has one entry. The table has 200,000 to 250,000 distinct CDR3 sequences, 85% to 95% seen once. CDR1 SGHNT and CDR2 YYREEE come from the germline V gene (reference sequence). V lost 0 bases to trimming and J lost 1 base; unmatched junction nucleotides: 3. The CDR3 spans 16 residues. For this clonotype: Antigen specificity is unknown.

The source of this sequence is a human donor with Susac syndrome. Source material: CD4+ T cells from PBMCs. V usage is TRBV5-4 and J usage is TRBJ2-3, with 9 bases fitting TRBD2. CDR3 amino acids: CASSLGGGARTDTQYF. CDR3 nucleotides: TGTGCCAGCAGCTTGGGCGGGGGGGCTCGCACAGATACGCAGTATTTT.